This is a list of T cell receptor beta chains from one sample in a study of shared clonotypes between healthy human individuals. TCRdb's copy holds only in-frame clones and misses some; the assay was immunoSEQ multiplex PCR. In the table there are hundreds of thousands of clones, roughly 79% of which are singletons. Sequencing was performed on PBMCs. These receptors came from a woman aged 40 to 50 in good health. Some clones in this sample may be carry-over from other donors' samples. Each CDR3 is given with its conserved first and last residue. The D gene is left open where the match is weak. Some rows mark clone size as missing; the rest say once, few, many or name a class of expanded clone.

clone_size	d_call	v_call	j_call	cdr3_aa	cdr3_nt
.	.	TRBV27	TRBJ2-2	CASSFRNTGELFF	TGTGCCAGCAGTTTTCGTAACACCGGGGAGCTGTTTTTT
.	TRBD1	TRBV19	TRBJ1-4	CASSEYGTGEEKLFF	TGTGCCAGTAGTGAATACGGGACAGGGGAAGAAAAACTGTTTTTT
.	.	TRBV19	TRBJ1-2	CASSSGVMVDHNYGYTF	TGTGCCAGTAGTAGTGGGGTTATGGTGGATCACAACTATGGCTACACCTTC
.	.	TRBV29-1	TRBJ2-5	CSVEGFGETQYF	TGCAGCGTTGAAGGTTTCGGGGAGACCCAGTACTTC
.	.	TRBV7-9	TRBJ2-1	CASRDTGTVGHEQFF	TGTGCCAGCAGGGACACCGGGACTGTGGGGCATGAGCAGTTCTTC
.	.	TRBV4-2	TRBJ1-1	CASSQLGTLNTEAFF	TGTGCCAGCAGCCAACTGGGGACTCTGAACACTGAAGCTTTCTTT
many	TRBD1	TRBV9	TRBJ1-4	CASSATGRNEKLFF	TGTGCCAGCAGCGCGACAGGGAGGAATGAAAAACTGTTTTTT
.	.	TRBV10-2	TRBJ2-6	CASSESVSGANVLTF	TGCGCCAGCAGTGAGTCAGTCTCTGGGGCCAACGTCCTGACTTTC
many	TRBD1	TRBV28	TRBJ2-1	CASRDRGERYYNEQFF	TGTGCCAGCAGGGACAGGGGGGAAAGATACTACAATGAGCAGTTCTTC
.	TRBD2	TRBV6-6	TRBJ2-3	CASRPWRESTDTQYF	TGTGCCAGCAGGCCCTGGCGGGAGAGCACAGATACGCAGTATTTT
few	.	TRBV2	TRBJ1-4	CASSIRAGDEKLFF	TGTGCCAGCAGTATAAGGGCGGGAGATGAAAAACTGTTTTTT
.	.	TRBV6-1	TRBJ1-1	CASSETVNTEAFF	TGTGCCAGCAGTGAGACAGTGAACACTGAAGCTTTCTTT
.	.	TRBV5-1	TRBJ2-1	CASSLVTARDEQFF	TGCGCCAGCAGCTTGGTGACCGCACGGGATGAGCAGTTCTTC
.	TRBD2	TRBV7-2	TRBJ2-1	CASSLASGTRDEQFF	TGTGCCAGCAGCTTAGCAAGTGGGACTAGGGATGAGCAGTTCTTC
.	TRBD2	TRBV7-3	TRBJ2-2	CASSPWGGLNTGELFF	TGTGCCAGCAGCCCCTGGGGGGGTTTGAACACCGGGGAGCTGTTTTTT
.	TRBD1	TRBV10-2	TRBJ2-1	CASSESGTGELVDEQFF	TGCGCCAGCAGTGAGTCTGGGACAGGGGAACTTGTAGATGAGCAGTTCTTC
once	TRBD1	TRBV7-7	TRBJ2-1	CASSQGQGGINEQFF	TGTGCTAGCAGCCAAGGACAGGGGGGGATCAATGAGCAGTTCTTC
.	TRBD1	TRBV29-1	TRBJ2-5	CSATVWDRGGETQYF	TGCAGCGCTACAGTTTGGGACAGGGGCGGGGAGACCCAGTACTTC
.	TRBD2	TRBV6-4	TRBJ2-1	CASSELAVSEQFF	TGTGCCAGCAGTGAACTAGCGGTCTCTGAGCAGTTCTTC
.	.	TRBV27	TRBJ1-5	CASSPRLGNQPQHF	TGTGCCAGCAGTCCCCGCCTGGGGAATCAGCCCCAGCATTTT
.	TRBD1	TRBV7-9	TRBJ2-1	CASSSQGAGNEQFF	TGTGCCAGCAGCTCACAGGGGGCTGGCAATGAGCAGTTCTTC
.	.	TRBV9	TRBJ1-2	CASSVGGGDYGYTF	TGTGCCAGCAGCGTAGGTGGGGGCGACTATGGCTACACCTTC
.	TRBD2	TRBV7-6	TRBJ2-7	CASSLVPALLGRSYEQYF	TGTGCCAGCAGCTTAGTTCCAGCCTTACTCGGGAGGAGCTACGAGCAGTACTTC
.	.	TRBV15	TRBJ2-6	CATSRAGDLLTF	TGTGCCACCAGCAGAGCAGGGGACCTCCTGACTTTC
.	TRBD1	TRBV30	TRBJ1-1	CAWSWTGDTEAFF	TGTGCCTGGAGTTGGACAGGGGACACTGAAGCTTTCTTT
.	.	TRBV6-1	TRBJ2-7	CASSDGGQPTPYEQYF	TGTGCCAGCAGTGATGGAGGACAGCCTACCCCCTACGAGCAGTACTTC
.	TRBD1	TRBV5-4	TRBJ1-2	CASSPDRGLTNGYTF	TGTGCCAGCAGCCCGGACAGGGGGCTTACGAATGGCTACACCTTC
few	TRBD2	TRBV5-1	TRBJ2-2	CASSPRLAGGTGELFF	TGCGCCAGCAGCCCGCGACTAGCGGGAGGCACCGGGGAGCTGTTTTTT
few	.	TRBV30	TRBJ2-1	CAWSVWARAGTEQFF	TGTGCCTGGAGTGTTTGGGCCAGGGCCGGCACCGAGCAGTTCTTC
once	.	TRBV2	TRBJ1-2	CASSAMAATLYGYTF	TGTGCCAGCAGCGCTATGGCAGCTACTCTCTATGGCTACACCTTC
.	.	TRBV11-2	TRBJ2-7	CASTQAGARYEQYF	TGTGCCAGCACCCAGGCGGGGGCGCGGTACGAGCAGTACTTC
.	TRBD1	TRBV29-1	TRBJ2-3	CSSLTGVTDTQYF	TGCAGCTCTCTGACAGGGGTTACAGATACGCAGTACTTT
few	.	TRBV27	TRBJ1-6	CASSFRPGVGSLHF	TGTGCCAGCAGTTTCAGACCGGGAGTTGGATCCCTCCACTTT
.	TRBD1	TRBV7-9	TRBJ2-1	CASSRDRDGEQFF	TGTGCCAGCAGCCGGGACAGGGACGGTGAGCAGTTCTTC
.	.	TRBV6-4	TRBJ1-5	CASSDPNTGQPQHF	TGTGCCAGCAGTGACCCGAATACAGGTCAGCCCCAGCATTTT
once	TRBD2	TRBV11-2	TRBJ2-1	CASSSTSGSFYNEQFF	TGTGCCAGCAGCTCGACTAGCGGGAGTTTCTACAATGAGCAGTTCTTC
.	TRBD1	TRBV6-4	TRBJ2-2	CASSAFGQGNTGELFF	TGTGCCAGCAGTGCCTTTGGACAGGGGAACACCGGGGAGCTGTTTTTT
.	.	TRBV10-1	TRBJ1-3	CASSQGSSSGNTIYF	TGCGCCAGCAGCCAGGGATCTTCCTCTGGAAACACCATATATTTT
.	.	TRBV11-3	TRBJ2-3	CASSLDPRTDTQYF	TGTGCCAGCAGCTTAGACCCCCGTACAGATACGCAGTATTTT
once	TRBD1	TRBV5-4	TRBJ2-6	CASSPGQGHPGANVLTF	TGTGCCAGCAGCCCCGGACAGGGGCACCCTGGGGCCAACGTCCTGACTTTC
.	TRBD2	TRBV5-1	TRBJ2-5	CASGGSEETQYF	TGCGCCAGCGGCGGGAGTGAGGAGACCCAGTACTTC
once	.	TRBV5-4	TRBJ2-7	CASSLDSRDSEQYF	TGTGCCAGCAGCCTCGACAGTCGGGACTCCGAGCAGTACTTC
few	.	TRBV14	TRBJ2-3	CASTTFSSKSTQYF	TGTGCCAGCACGACCTTTAGCTCCAAGAGTACGCAGTATTTT
.	.	TRBV28	TRBJ2-7	CASRGRSYEQYF	TGTGCCAGCCGAGGACGGAGCTACGAGCAGTACTTC
.	.	TRBV2	TRBJ2-3	CASTPARITDTQYF	TGTGCCAGCACTCCCGCTAGGATCACAGATACGCAGTATTTT
few	.	TRBV10-2	TRBJ1-1	CASSEQGRTEAFF	TGCGCCAGCAGTGAGCAGGGGAGGACTGAAGCTTTCTTT
.	TRBD2	TRBV15	TRBJ2-7	CATSSQSGGSNEQYF	TGTGCCACCAGCAGCCAATCGGGGGGGTCCAACGAGCAGTACTTC
.	TRBD1	TRBV4-1	TRBJ2-7	CASSLTGVGEQYF	TGCGCCAGCAGCCTGACAGGGGTCGGCGAGCAGTACTTC